The TCR beta chain described here comes from a study of blood T cells in healthy people across ages. Comments on this clonotype: Its target is unknown.

A J-beta primer mix and a sample-barcoded 5' primer were used in a second PCR of about 7 to 12 cycles. There were at least 3 million CDR3-containing paired-end reads obtained from each sample. TCRdb reprocessed the 5' RACE reads via MiXCR and lists one record per CDR3 protein. The table lists 1.5 million to 2 million distinct CDR3 sequences, about 49% of them singletons. J was trimmed by 0 bases and V by 6 bases; bases with no gene match: 13. Germline CDR1 MNHNS, CDR2 SASEGT. The CDR3 is made up of 18 amino acids. Study-wide results and caveats: Compared with aged donors, long-lived donors showed fewer expanded clones, suggesting selection.

The chain is built from TRBV6-1 and TRBJ2-1; the match to TRBD2 covers 8 bases. Sequenced: blood. The sequence came from a middle-aged woman in good health. The CDR3 region is CASRLQSGGFGSYNEQFF. Here the CDR3 DNA reads TGTGCCAGCAGACTTCAGTCGGGGGGGTTTGGCTCCTACAATGAGCAGTTCTTC.